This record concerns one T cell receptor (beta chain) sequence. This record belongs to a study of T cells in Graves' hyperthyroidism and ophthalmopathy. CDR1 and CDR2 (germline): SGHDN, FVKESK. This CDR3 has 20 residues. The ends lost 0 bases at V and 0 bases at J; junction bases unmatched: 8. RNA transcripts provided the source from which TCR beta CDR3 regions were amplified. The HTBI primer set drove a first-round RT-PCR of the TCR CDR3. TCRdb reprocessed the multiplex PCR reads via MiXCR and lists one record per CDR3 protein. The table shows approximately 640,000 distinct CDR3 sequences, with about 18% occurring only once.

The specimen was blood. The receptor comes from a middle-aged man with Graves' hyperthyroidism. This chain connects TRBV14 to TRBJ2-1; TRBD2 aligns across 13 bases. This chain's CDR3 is CASSQDQGGLAGSSYNEQFF. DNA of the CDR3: TGTGCCAGCAGCCAAGATCAAGGGGGACTAGCGGGAAGCTCCTACAATGAGCAGTTCTTC.